A selection of T cell receptor beta chains follows, all from one sample in a study of OX40 agonist ivuxolimab in advanced cancers. The data were produced by immunoSEQ multiplex PCR, yet TCRdb's version contains in-frame clones alone and is incomplete. The sample includes around 40,000 clones, under 85% of them seen just once. The source was CD4+ or CD8+ T cells sorted from blood, collected in a trial of the OX40 agonist ivuxolimab. These receptors were taken from an adult with an advanced solid tumor such as melanoma, head and neck, liver or kidney cancer. The CDR3 runs from the conserved cysteine through the conserved F or W. Fields, in order: V gene, J gene, D gene, CDR3 length, CDR3 protein, CDR3 DNA. A D gene is named only where the DNA matches it firmly.

TRBV28	TRBJ2-5	NA	11	CASRGVETQYF	TGTGCCAGCAGAGGGGTCGAGACCCAGTACTTC
TRBV11-2	TRBJ2-1	NA	12	CASSLVWYEQFF	TGTGCCAGCAGCCTCGTGTGGTATGAGCAGTTCTTC
TRBV7-2	TRBJ1-2	NA	15	CATFTGGGTHYGYTF	TGTGCCACCTTCACCGGGGGTGGGACCCACTATGGCTACACCTTC
TRBV6-8	TRBJ2-7	NA	10	CARTVSEQYF	TGTGCCAGAACAGTAAGCGAGCAGTACTTC
TRBV2	TRBJ2-2	TRBD2	19	CASSESGLAGGLNTGELFF	TGTGCCAGCAGTGAATCGGGACTAGCGGGAGGGTTGAACACCGGGGAGCTGTTTTTT
TRBV7-6	TRBJ2-5	TRBD2	18	CASSFPTSGRRGQETQYF	TGTGCCAGCAGCTTCCCGACTAGCGGGAGGAGAGGGCAAGAGACCCAGTACTTC
TRBV2	TRBJ2-7	NA	12	CASTLENYEQYF	TGTGCCAGCACCCTAGAAAACTACGAGCAGTACTTC
TRBV28	TRBJ1-1	NA	13	CASSLGGNTEAFF	TGTGCCAGCAGTTTAGGGGGAAACACTGAAGCTTTCTTT
TRBV19	TRBJ2-3	NA	15	CASSIRDSGTDTQYF	TGTGCCAGTAGTATCAGGGACAGCGGGACAGATACGCAGTATTTT
TRBV4-1	TRBJ2-7	TRBD1	15	CASSQVLDRSYEQYF	TGCGCCAGCAGCCAAGTCCTGGACAGGTCCTACGAGCAGTACTTC
TRBV28	TRBJ1-2	TRBD1	15	CASMTGFYDLYGYTF	TGTGCCAGTATGACAGGGTTTTATGATCTTTATGGCTACACCTTC